These 9 T cell receptor beta chains came from one sample sequenced in a study of blood T cell repertoires in COVID-19. Sequenced by immunoSEQ multiplex PCR; TCRdb stores in-frame clones only, minus some. The repertoire consists of roughly 190,000 clones, with roughly 80% occurring once and the leading ten covering around 2.4%. Sequenced sample: peripheral blood. These receptors were obtained from a human donor with acute or convalescent COVID-19. The donor label of this sample is uncertain.

CDR3 protein: CAISTTGGGNSPLHF. The CDR3 region has the DNA TGTGCCATCAGTACCACCGGGGGAGGAAATTCACCCCTCCACTTT. This sequence joins TRBV10-3 and TRBJ1-6; possible D gene TRBD1, 5 bases. The CDR3 totals 15 residues. The V and J ends lost 5 bases and 7 bases respectively, with 15 bases between them. The V gene's germline CDR1 is ENHRY and CDR2 SYGVKD.

The chain employs TRBV6-5 and TRBJ1-1; TRBD1 is a possible D gene (5 bases). V lost 0 bases and J 5 bases, leaving 10 bases between the germline ends. The germline V gene has CDR1 MNHEY and CDR2 SVGAGI. The CDR3 totals 14 residues. In DNA form, the CDR3 reads TGTGCCAGCAGTTACTCGGGGGGGAGGACTGAAGCTTTCTTT. Translating gives CASSYSGGRTEAFF.

V usage is TRBV5-1 and J usage is TRBJ1-2; D call uncertain. V was clipped by 0 bases and J by 2 bases, with 8 bases between them. CDR1 and CDR2 (germline): SGHRS, YFSETQ. The CDR3 has 14 amino acids. The CDR3 here is CASSLDTGNYGYTF. CDR3 coding DNA: TGCGCCAGCAGCTTGGATACCGGGAACTATGGCTACACCTTC.

The genes are TRBV14 and TRBJ1-2, with 8 bases identical to TRBD1. The trim removed 0 bases at V and 4 bases at J, leaving 7 bases unmatched. The germline gives CDR1 SGHDN, CDR2 FVKESK. The CDR3 extends over 16 amino acids. CDR3: CASSQDLTGVIYGYTF. CDR3 sequence (DNA): TGTGCCAGCAGCCAAGATCTGACAGGGGTGATCTATGGCTACACCTTC.

The rearrangement uses TRBV29-1 and TRBJ2-3, with 10 bases fitting TRBD1. Germline-derived CDR1 and CDR2 are SQVTM and ANQGSEA. The ends lost 1 base at V and 6 bases at J; junction bases unmatched: 1. The CDR3 is 13 amino acids. The CDR3 sequence: CSVEGTGGDTQYF. The CDR3 DNA reads as TGCAGCGTTGAAGGGACAGGGGGGGATACGCAGTATTTT.

The gene calls are TRBV6-5 and TRBJ1-5; D unresolved. Trimming shortened V by 4 bases and J by 2 bases, and 6 bases separated the two germline ends. The CDR3 has 13 amino acids. The germline gives CDR1 MNHEY, CDR2 SVGAGI. CDR3 DNA sequence: TGTGCCAGCAGTTCCGGGGGCAATCAGCCCCAGCATTTT. Its translation: CASSSGGNQPQHF.

This clone occurred once. The chain recombines TRBV3-1 (or the pseudogene TRBV3-2) with TRBJ2-1; 7 nucleotides match TRBD2. This CDR3 region has 14 residues. Germline lookup yields CDR1 LGHDT and CDR2 YNNKEL (reference sequence). J gave up 9 bases and V 1 base, and 6 bases lay outside the gene matches. CDR3: CASSQVWRESEQFF. The DNA of the CDR3 is TGTGCCAGCAGCCAAGTGTGGCGGGAGAGTGAGCAGTTCTTC.

The genes are TRBV5-4 and TRBJ2-1; 7 nucleotides agree with TRBD2. Germline V gene data show CDR1 as SGHNT and CDR2 as YYREEE (reference sequence). The CDR3 consists of 15 residues. V trimming: 7 bases; J trimming: 8 bases; junction bases outside the gene matches: 15. DNA for the CDR3: TGTGCCAGCTGGGGGGAAGGGAGGGGACTTGATGAGCAGTTCTTC. Translated, it gives CASWGEGRGLDEQFF.

This rearrangement joins TRBV25-1 to TRBJ1-4; D may be TRBD1 (5 bases). V was shortened by 1 base and J by 6 bases, with 12 bases between the two germline ends. Germline-derived CDR1 and CDR2 are MGHDK and SYGVNS. There are 15 residues in the CDR3. CDR3 residues: CASSELGQGDEKLFF. CDR3 nucleotide sequence: TGTGCCAGCAGTGAATTGGGCCAGGGTGATGAAAAACTGTTTTTT.